This T cell receptor (beta chain) derives from a study of Graves' ophthalmopathy and Graves' hyperthyroidism. About the study: Peripheral blood sampling occurred at initial diagnosis, before any treatment. Regarding the study as a whole: Most expanded thyroid clonotypes above 0.001 frequency also appeared in blood.

Diagnosis was based on clinical symptoms, serum thyroxine, TRAb, thyroid ultrasound and orbital computed tomography. Ten or more counts support this clonotype. Its antigen is not identified. TCR beta CDR3 amplification used RNA transcripts. RT-PCR with HTBI primers came first, then second-round multiplex PCR. TCRdb redid the calling of the multiplex PCR reads with MiXCR, one entry per CDR3 protein. Of 600,000 to 700,000 distinct CDR3 sequences in the sample, over 40% were seen once. V lost 6 bases to trimming and J lost 3 bases, with 15 bases between them. Germline lookup yields CDR1 ENHRY and CDR2 SYGVKD. The CDR3 extends over 14 amino acids.

The sequenced sample consisted of peripheral blood. The chain combines TRBV10-3 with TRBJ2-7, with D maybe TRBD2 (5 bases). The TCR was taken from an adult man with Graves' ophthalmopathy. The CDR3: CAIRPTGDHYEQYF. The CDR3 nucleotides are TGTGCCATCAGACCAACCGGGGATCACTACGAGCAGTACTTC.